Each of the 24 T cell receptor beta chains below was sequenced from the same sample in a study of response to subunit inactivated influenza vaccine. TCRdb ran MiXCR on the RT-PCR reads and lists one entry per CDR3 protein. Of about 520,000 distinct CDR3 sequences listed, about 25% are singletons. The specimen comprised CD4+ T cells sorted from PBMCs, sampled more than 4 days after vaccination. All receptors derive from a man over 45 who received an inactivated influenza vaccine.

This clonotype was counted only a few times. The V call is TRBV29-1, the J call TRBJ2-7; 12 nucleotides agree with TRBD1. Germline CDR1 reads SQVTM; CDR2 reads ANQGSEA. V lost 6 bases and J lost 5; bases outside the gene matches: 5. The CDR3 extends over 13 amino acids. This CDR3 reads CSVLGQGADEQYF. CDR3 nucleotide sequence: TGCAGCGTACTGGGACAGGGGGCCGACGAGCAGTACTTC.

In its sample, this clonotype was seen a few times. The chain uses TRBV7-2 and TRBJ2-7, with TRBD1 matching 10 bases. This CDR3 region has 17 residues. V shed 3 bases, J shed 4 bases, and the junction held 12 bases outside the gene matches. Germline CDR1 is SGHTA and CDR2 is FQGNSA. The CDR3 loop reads CASSFRPQTGGRYEQYF. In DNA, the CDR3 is TGTGCCAGCAGCTTCCGACCTCAGACAGGGGGCCGGTACGAGCAGTACTTC.

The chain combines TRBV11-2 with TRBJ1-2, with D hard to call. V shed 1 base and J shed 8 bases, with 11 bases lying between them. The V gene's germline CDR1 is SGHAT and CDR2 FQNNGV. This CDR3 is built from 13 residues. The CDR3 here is CASSLGPGHGYTF. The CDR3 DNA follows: TGTGCCAGCAGCTTAGGACCGGGCCACGGCTACACCTTC.

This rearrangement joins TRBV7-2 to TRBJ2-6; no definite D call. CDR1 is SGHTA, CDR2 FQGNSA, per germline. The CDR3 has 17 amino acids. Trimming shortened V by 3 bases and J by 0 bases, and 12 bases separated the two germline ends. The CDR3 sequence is CASSFQEFVSGANVLTF. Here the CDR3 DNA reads TGTGCCAGCAGCTTTCAGGAATTCGTCTCTGGGGCCAACGTCCTGACTTTC.

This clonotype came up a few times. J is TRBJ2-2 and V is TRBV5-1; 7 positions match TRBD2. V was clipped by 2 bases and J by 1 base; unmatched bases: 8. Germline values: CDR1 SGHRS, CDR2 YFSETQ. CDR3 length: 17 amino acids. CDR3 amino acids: CASSFPAGEVNTGELFF. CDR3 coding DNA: TGCGCCAGCAGCTTCCCGGCGGGGGAAGTGAACACCGGGGAGCTGTTTTTT. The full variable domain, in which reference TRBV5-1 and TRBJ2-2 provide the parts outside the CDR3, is KAGVTQTPRYLIKTRGQQVTLSCSPISGHRSVSWYQQTPGQGLQFLFEYFSETQRNKGNFPGRFSGRQFSNSRSEMNVSTLELGDSALYLCASSFPAGEVNTGELFFGEGSRLTVL.

As DNA, the CDR3 is TGTGCCACCAGCAGAGGAACTAGTGGGTACGAGCAGTACTTC. Translated, it gives CATSRGTSGYEQYF. The chain uses TRBV15 and TRBJ2-7; D is perhaps TRBD2 (5 bases). The V end was cut by 1 base, the J end by 4 bases, with 11 bases between. CDR3 length: 14 amino acids. The germline V gene has CDR1 LNHNV and CDR2 YYDKDF (reference sequence).

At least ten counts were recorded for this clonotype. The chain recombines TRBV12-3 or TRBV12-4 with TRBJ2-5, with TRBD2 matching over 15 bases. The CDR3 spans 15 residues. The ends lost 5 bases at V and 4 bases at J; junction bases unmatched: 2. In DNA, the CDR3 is TGTGCCAGCAGTAAGGGACTAGCGGGAGGAGAGACCCAGTACTTC. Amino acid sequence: CASSKGLAGGETQYF.

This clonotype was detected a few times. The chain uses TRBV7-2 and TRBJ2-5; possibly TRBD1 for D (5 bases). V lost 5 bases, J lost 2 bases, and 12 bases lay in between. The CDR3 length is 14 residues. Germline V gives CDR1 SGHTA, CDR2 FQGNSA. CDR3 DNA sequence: TGTGCCAGCAGCGCCGACAGTCCTCAAGAGACCCAGTACTTC. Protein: CASSADSPQETQYF.

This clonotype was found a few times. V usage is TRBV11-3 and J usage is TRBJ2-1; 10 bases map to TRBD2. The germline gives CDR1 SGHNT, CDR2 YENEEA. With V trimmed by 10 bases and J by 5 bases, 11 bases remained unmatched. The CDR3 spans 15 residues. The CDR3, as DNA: TGTGCCACTTCGGTAGCGGGGGGCAACAACAATGAGCAGTTCTTC. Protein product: CATSVAGGNNNEQFF.

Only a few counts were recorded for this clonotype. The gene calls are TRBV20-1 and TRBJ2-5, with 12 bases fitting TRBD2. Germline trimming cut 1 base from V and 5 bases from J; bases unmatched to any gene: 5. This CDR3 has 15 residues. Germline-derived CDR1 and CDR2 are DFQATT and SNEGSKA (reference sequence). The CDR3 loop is CSARGTSGVWETQYF. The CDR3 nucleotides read TGCAGTGCTAGAGGGACTAGCGGGGTATGGGAGACCCAGTACTTC.

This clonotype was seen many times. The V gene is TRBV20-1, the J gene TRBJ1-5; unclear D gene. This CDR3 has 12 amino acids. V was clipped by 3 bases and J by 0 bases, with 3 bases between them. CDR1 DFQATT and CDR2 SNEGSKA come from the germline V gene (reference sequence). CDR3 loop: CSARGSNQPQHF. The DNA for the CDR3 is TGCAGTGCTAGGGGTAGCAATCAGCCCCAGCATTTT.

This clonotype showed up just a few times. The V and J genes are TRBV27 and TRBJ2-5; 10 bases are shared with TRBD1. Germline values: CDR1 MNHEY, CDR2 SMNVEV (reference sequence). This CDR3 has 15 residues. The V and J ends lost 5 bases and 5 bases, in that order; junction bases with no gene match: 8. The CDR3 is CASSPPDRGPETQYF. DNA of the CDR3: TGTGCCAGCAGTCCCCCCGACAGGGGGCCGGAGACCCAGTACTTC.

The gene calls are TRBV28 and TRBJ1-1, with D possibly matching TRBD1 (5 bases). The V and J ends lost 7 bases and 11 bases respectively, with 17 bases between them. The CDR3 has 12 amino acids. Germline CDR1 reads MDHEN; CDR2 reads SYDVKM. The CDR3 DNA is TGTGCCAGCACCCTGACTGAAGGGGCGGCTTTCTTT. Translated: CASTLTEGAAFF.

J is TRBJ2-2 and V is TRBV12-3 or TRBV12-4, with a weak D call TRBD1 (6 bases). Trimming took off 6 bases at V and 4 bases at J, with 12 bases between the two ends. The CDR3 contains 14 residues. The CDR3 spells CASRLQGGTGELFF. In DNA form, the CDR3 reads TGTGCCAGCAGGCTACAGGGTGGCACCGGGGAGCTGTTTTTT.

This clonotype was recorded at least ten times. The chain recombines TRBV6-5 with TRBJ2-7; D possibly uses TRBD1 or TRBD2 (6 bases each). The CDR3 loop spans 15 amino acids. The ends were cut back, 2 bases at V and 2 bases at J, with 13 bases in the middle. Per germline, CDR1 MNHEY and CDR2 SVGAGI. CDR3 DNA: TGTGCCAGCAGTTACGGGGGGCGCATTACCTACGAGCAGTACTTC. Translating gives CASSYGGRITYEQYF.

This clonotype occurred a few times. CDR3 region: CASSGPGTTTEAFF. The DNA of the CDR3 is TGCGCCAGCAGCGGGCCCGGGACAACAACTGAAGCTTTCTTT. The chain recombines TRBV5-1 with TRBJ1-1; D perhaps matches TRBD1 (6 bases). Germline loops: CDR1 SGHRS, CDR2 YFSETQ. The CDR3 runs to 14 residues. With 4 bases removed from V and 5 bases from J, the gap between germline ends came to 15 bases.

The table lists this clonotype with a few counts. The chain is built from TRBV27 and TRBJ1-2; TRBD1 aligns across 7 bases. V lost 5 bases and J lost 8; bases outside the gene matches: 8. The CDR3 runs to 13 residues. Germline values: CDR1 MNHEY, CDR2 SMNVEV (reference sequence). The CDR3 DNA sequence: TGTGCCAGCAGTATCCAACAGGGGAACGGCTACACCTTC. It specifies CASSIQQGNGYTF.

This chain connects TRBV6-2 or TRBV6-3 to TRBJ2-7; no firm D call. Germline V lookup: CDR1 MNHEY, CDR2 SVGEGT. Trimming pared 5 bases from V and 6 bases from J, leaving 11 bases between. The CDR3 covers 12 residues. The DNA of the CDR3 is TGTGCCAGCAGTCCACAGCCTGCCGAGCAGTACTTC. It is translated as CASSPQPAEQYF.

Here the CDR3 reads CASSSTGIGANVLTF. The CDR3 nucleotides are TGTGCCAGCAGCTCGACAGGGATCGGGGCCAACGTCCTGACTTTC. The chain joins TRBV5-4 to TRBJ2-6; 7 bases are shared with TRBD1. CDR3 length: 15 residues. J was trimmed by 4 bases and V by 3 bases; bases with no gene match: 4. CDR1 and CDR2 (germline): SGHNT, YYREEE (reference sequence).

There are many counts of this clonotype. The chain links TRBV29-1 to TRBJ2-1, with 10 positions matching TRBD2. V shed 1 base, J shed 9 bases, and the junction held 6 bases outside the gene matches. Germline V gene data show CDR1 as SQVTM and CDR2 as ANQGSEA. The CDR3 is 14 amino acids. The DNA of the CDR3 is TGCAGCGTTGAAGTCCTAGCGGGAGCGGTTGAGCAGTTCTTC. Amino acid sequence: CSVEVLAGAVEQFF.

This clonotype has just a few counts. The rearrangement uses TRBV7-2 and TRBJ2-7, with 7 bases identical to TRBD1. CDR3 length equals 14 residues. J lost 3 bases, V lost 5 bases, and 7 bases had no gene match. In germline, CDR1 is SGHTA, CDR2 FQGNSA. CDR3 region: CASSPKTGIYEQYF. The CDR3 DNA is TGTGCCAGCAGCCCGAAGACAGGGATCTACGAGCAGTACTTC.

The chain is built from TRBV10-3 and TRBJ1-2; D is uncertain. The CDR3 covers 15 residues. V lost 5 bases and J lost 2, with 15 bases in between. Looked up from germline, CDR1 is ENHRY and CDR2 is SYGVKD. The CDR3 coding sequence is TGTGCCATCAGTCAACCCTCGACCGGAAACTATGGCTACACCTTC. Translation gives CAISQPSTGNYGYTF.

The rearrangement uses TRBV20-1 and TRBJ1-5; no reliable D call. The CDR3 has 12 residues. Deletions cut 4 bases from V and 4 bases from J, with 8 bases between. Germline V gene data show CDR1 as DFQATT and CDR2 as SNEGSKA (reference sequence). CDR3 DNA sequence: TGCAGTGCTATCACTGGTAATCAGCCCCAGCATTTT. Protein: CSAITGNQPQHF.

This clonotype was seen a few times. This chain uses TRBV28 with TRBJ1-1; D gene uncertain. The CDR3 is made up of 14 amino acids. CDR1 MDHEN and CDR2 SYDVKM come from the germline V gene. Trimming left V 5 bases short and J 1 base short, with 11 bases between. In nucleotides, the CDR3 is TGTGCCAGCAGTCCAGGACTACCGAACACTGAAGCTTTCTTT. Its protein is CASSPGLPNTEAFF.